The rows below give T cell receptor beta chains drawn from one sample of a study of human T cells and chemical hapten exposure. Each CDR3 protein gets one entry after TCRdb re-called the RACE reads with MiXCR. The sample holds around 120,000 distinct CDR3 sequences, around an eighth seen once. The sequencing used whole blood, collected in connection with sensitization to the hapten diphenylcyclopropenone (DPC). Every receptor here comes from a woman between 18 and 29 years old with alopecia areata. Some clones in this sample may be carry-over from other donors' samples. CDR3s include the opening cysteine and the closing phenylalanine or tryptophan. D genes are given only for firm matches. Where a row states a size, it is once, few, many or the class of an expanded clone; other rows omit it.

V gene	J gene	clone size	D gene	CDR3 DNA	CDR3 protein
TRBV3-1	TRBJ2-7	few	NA	TGTGCCAGCAGCCCTTACGACAGGTCCGAGCAGTACTTC	CASSPYDRSEQYF
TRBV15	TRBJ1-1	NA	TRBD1	TGTGCCACCAGCGGGGGACAGACGAACACTGAAGCTTTCTTT	CATSGGQTNTEAFF
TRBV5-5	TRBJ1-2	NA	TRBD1	TGTGCCAGCAGACCAGACAGGGGGCAGGGCTATGGCTACACCTTC	CASRPDRGQGYGYTF
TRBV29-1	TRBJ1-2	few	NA	TGCAGCGTTCCTACAAAAATATATGGCTACACCTTC	CSVPTKIYGYTF
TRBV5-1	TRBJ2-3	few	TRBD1	TGCGCCAGCAGCGTGGACAGGGGCACAGATACGCAGTATTTT	CASSVDRGTDTQYF
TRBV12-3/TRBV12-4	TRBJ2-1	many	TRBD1	TGTGCCAGCAGTTTATACGGGGGGACAGGGAAGGGAGATGAGCAGTTCTTC	CASSLYGGTGKGDEQFF
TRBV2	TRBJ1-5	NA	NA	TGTGCCAGCAGTGGGACCACTCATAGCAATCAGCCCCAGCATTTT	CASSGTTHSNQPQHF
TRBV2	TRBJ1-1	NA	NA	TGTGCCGTCCTCTCACGGGGAGGAGTAAAGACTGAAGCTTTCTTT	CAVLSRGGVKTEAFF
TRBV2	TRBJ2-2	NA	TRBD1	TGTGCCAGCAGTGGGGGACAGGGAGGCGGGGAGCTGTTTTTT	CASSGGQGGGELFF
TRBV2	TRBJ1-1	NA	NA	TGTGCCAGCAGTAAAGACGGCGGTGACACTGAAGCTTTCTTT	CASSKDGGDTEAFF
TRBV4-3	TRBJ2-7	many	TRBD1	TGCGCCAGCAGCCGAGGACAGGGGCGCTACGAGCAGTACTTC	CASSRGQGRYEQYF
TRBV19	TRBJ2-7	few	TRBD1	TGTGCCAGTGGGACAGGGGCGCAGTACGAGCAGTACTTC	CASGTGAQYEQYF
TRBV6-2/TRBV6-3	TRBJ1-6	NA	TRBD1	TGTGCCAGCAGTTTCACGGACAGGGGTAATTCACCCCTCCACTTT	CASSFTDRGNSPLHF
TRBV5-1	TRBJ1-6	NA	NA	TGCGCCAGCAGTCGGGACACAGCTAATTCACCCCTCCACTTT	CASSRDTANSPLHF
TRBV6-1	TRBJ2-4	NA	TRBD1	TGTGCCAGCAGTGAGACAGGGCTTCAGTACTTC	CASSETGLQYF
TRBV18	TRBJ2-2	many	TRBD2	TGTGCCAGCTCACCACGACTACCTCTAGCGGGGACTGCGAACACCGGGGAGCTGTTTTTT	CASSPRLPLAGTANTGELFF
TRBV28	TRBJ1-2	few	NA	TGTGCCGTCACCGCCCGGGAGTATGGCTACACCTTC	CAVTAREYGYTF